This is a list of T cell receptor beta chains from one sample in a study of CD4+ T cells in melanoma. Using immunoSEQ multiplex PCR, the repertoire was profiled, and TCRdb retains in-frame clones only, with some absent. The repertoire includes 45,000 or so clones, roughly 87% of them detected once, and approximately 10% sits in the top ten. The sequencing sample was made of peripheral blood. The source is a human donor with melanoma. The CDR3 runs from the conserved cysteine through the conserved F or W. Fields, in order: J gene, clone size, D gene, V gene, CDR3 DNA, CDR3 protein. A D gene is named only where the DNA matches it firmly. Clone size appears in some rows only: once, few, many, or a class for an expanded clone.

>TRBJ1-2|.|.|TRBV7-2
TGTGCCAGCAGCTTAGGAGGGGACTATGGCTACACCTTC
CASSLGGDYGYTF
>TRBJ1-3|few|.|TRBV20-1
TGCAGTGCTAACATCGGAAACACCATATATTTT
CSANIGNTIYF
>TRBJ1-3|.|.|TRBV19
TGTGCCAGCGATTCTGGAAACACCATATATTTT
CASDSGNTIYF
>TRBJ2-7|.|TRBD2|TRBV7-2
TGTGCCAGCAGCTTACTAGCGGGGGGCCCCGCCGAGCAGTACTTC
CASSLLAGGPAEQYF
>TRBJ2-7|.|.|TRBV28
TGTGCCAGCAGCCCCAGGGAATACGAGCAGTACTTC
CASSPREYEQYF
>TRBJ1-2|.|TRBD1|TRBV5-6
TGTGCCAGCAGCCTAGGGACAGGACTAATCTATGGCTACACCTTC
CASSLGTGLIYGYTF
>TRBJ1-5|.|TRBD1|TRBV27
TGTGCCAGCAGTCCCGGGACAGCCACCTATAGCAATCAGCCCCAGCATTTT
CASSPGTATYSNQPQHF
>TRBJ1-1|.|.|TRBV19
TGTGCCACCCGCGACAGTGAGGGTTACCCTGAAGCTTTCTTT
CATRDSEGYPEAFF
>TRBJ1-6|once|TRBD1|TRBV2
TGTGCCAGCAGTTGGGATGGGACAGGAGCCAATTCACCCCTCCACTTT
CASSWDGTGANSPLHF
>TRBJ2-2|.|.|TRBV6-9
TGTGCCAGCACTACCGGGAACACCGGGGAGCTGTTTTTT
CASTTGNTGELFF
>TRBJ1-2|.|TRBD1|TRBV6-1
TGTGCCAGCAGTGAAACAGGGGCTTATGGCTACACCTTC
CASSETGAYGYTF
>TRBJ2-1|.|.|TRBV5-1
TGCGCCAGCTGCGAAAGGCATGAGCAGTTCTTC
CASCERHEQFF
>TRBJ1-1|.|.|TRBV7-3
TGTGCCAGCAGCCAAGACAGGACTAATGAAGCTTTCTTT
CASSQDRTNEAFF
>TRBJ1-1|.|.|TRBV18
TGTGCCAGCTCACGGACAGCCAACACTGAAGCTTTCTTT
CASSRTANTEAFF
>TRBJ2-3|.|.|TRBV14
TGTGCCAGCAGCCAAGTTAGGAGCACAGATACGCAGTATTTT
CASSQVRSTDTQYF
>TRBJ2-2|.|.|TRBV5-5
TGTGCCAGCAGTAAAAGGGTGGGATCCGGGGAGCTGTTTTTT
CASSKRVGSGELFF
>TRBJ2-5|.|.|TRBV7-9
TGTGCCAGCAGCTTAGTACAGCGGGAAGAGACCCAGTACTTC
CASSLVQREETQYF
>TRBJ1-6|.|.|TRBV7-8
TGTGCCAGCAGCCAAACCTTCCGGGGAGAATCACCCCTCCACTTT
CASSQTFRGESPLHF
>TRBJ1-1|.|.|TRBV15
TGTGCCGCCATCTCCGGGTCGCTAAACACTGAAGCTTTCTTT
CAAISGSLNTEAFF
>TRBJ1-2|.|.|TRBV10-3
TGTGCCATCAGTGCCGGCGAGGACTATGGCTACACCTTC
CAISAGEDYGYTF
>TRBJ2-7|once|TRBD2|TRBV18
TGTGCCAGCTCATGGGGACTAGCGGATTACGAGCAGTACTTC
CASSWGLADYEQYF
>TRBJ1-1|.|TRBD1|TRBV12-5
TGTGCTAGTGGTTTGCTACAGGGGAGCTGGAGGAACACTGAAGCTTTCTTT
CASGLLQGSWRNTEAFF
>TRBJ1-1|.|TRBD1|TRBV7-8
TGTGCCAGCAGCCCATGGACAGGGGGCTTACGGAACACTGAAGCTTTCTTT
CASSPWTGGLRNTEAFF
>TRBJ2-7|few|.|TRBV30
TGTGCCTGGAGTGTTTCCAGACTTCAGCAGTACTTC
CAWSVSRLQQYF
>TRBJ2-3|once|.|TRBV10-1
TGCGCCAGCAGTGCCTTTCGGACAGATACGCAGTATTTT
CASSAFRTDTQYF
>TRBJ2-2|.|TRBD2|TRBV6-6
TGTGCCAGCAGTCCCAGCGGGGGGGCCCACGGGGAGCTGTTTTTT
CASSPSGGAHGELFF
>TRBJ1-1|.|.|TRBV6-4
TGTGCCAGCAGTGAAGCCATGAACACTGAAGCTTTCTTT
CASSEAMNTEAFF
>TRBJ1-2|.|.|TRBV14
TGTGCCAGCAGCCAAGAACGCTATGGCTACACCTTC
CASSQERYGYTF
>TRBJ1-2|.|TRBD1|TRBV9
TGTGCCAGCAGCGTGACAGGGGGAGACTATGGCTACACCTTC
CASSVTGGDYGYTF
>TRBJ2-7|.|.|TRBV9
TGTGCCAGCAGCGGGGACATTTTGGGCTACGAGCAGTACTTC
CASSGDILGYEQYF
>TRBJ2-1|.|TRBD1|TRBV2
TGTGCCAGCCGACGGGACAGGGGTTCCTACAATGAGCAGTTCTTC
CASRRDRGSYNEQFF
>TRBJ1-4|.|.|TRBV7-2
TGTGCCAGCAGCCTTGCCTATGCAACTAATGAAAAACTGTTTTTT
CASSLAYATNEKLFF
>TRBJ1-4|.|TRBD1|TRBV7-9
TGTGCCAGCAGCTTAGTGGGGGACAGAGGTGAAAAACTGTTTTTT
CASSLVGDRGEKLFF
>TRBJ1-5|.|.|TRBV27
TGTGCCAGCAGTTTAGAGGGATTTAGCAATCAGCCCCAGCATTTT
CASSLEGFSNQPQHF
>TRBJ1-2|.|.|TRBV6-5
TGTGCCAGCAGTTACGCGACAGGCGGAGGCTACACCTTC
CASSYATGGGYTF
>TRBJ2-7|.|.|TRBV15
TGTGCCACCAGCACCGAAGGAAACGAGCAGTACTTC
CATSTEGNEQYF
>TRBJ1-6|.|.|TRBV5-5
TGTGCCAGCAGCTTGGCCCCTGCCGAGTGGAGCGAAGATTCACCCCTCCACTTT
CASSLAPAEWSEDSPLHF
>TRBJ1-1|.|.|TRBV7-2
TGTGCCAGCAGCTTAAGCGGCAGGAACACTGAAGCTTTCTTT
CASSLSGRNTEAFF
>TRBJ1-6|.|.|TRBV6-6
TGTGCCAGCAGTAGCCGGGACTTCTTTTATAATTCACCCCTCCACTTT
CASSSRDFFYNSPLHF
>TRBJ1-6|.|.|TRBV30
TGTGCCCCGGAGGGCAGGGGCGCAGGACCTTGCGAGTCACCCCTCCACTTT
CAPEGRGAGPCESPLHF
>TRBJ1-1|.|TRBD1|TRBV9
TGTGCCAGCAGCATTAGTTACAGGGGGAGCACTGAAGCTTTCTTT
CASSISYRGSTEAFF
>TRBJ1-4|.|.|TRBV19
TGTGCCAGTAGTTTCGGGGAGAAATCTGAAAAACTGTTTTTT
CASSFGEKSEKLFF
>TRBJ2-2|.|.|TRBV11-3
TGTGCCAGCAGCTTAGATGGAGGGACCGGGGAGCTGTTTTTT
CASSLDGGTGELFF
>TRBJ1-1|once|.|TRBV6-4
TGTGCCAGCAGTGAAGAAACGAACACTGAAGCTTTCTTT
CASSEETNTEAFF
>TRBJ2-7|.|.|TRBV5-6
TGTGCCAGCAGCTTGGCCTTGAGGGGCGAGCAGTACTTC
CASSLALRGEQYF
>TRBJ2-7|.|TRBD1|TRBV19
TGTGCCAGTAGTACACCCGGGACAGGGTACCCCTACGAGCAGTACTTC
CASSTPGTGYPYEQYF
>TRBJ2-2|.|.|TRBV9
TGTGCCAGCAGCTCCCACACCGGGGAGCTGTTTTTT
CASSSHTGELFF
>TRBJ1-5|.|.|TRBV7-6
TGTGCCAGCAGCTTGGGGGAAGGTCAGCCCCAGCATTTT
CASSLGEGQPQHF
>TRBJ1-2|once|TRBD1|TRBV30
TGTGCCTGGAGTGTTGACAGGGGGCTTGACTATGGCTACACCTTC
CAWSVDRGLDYGYTF
>TRBJ2-7|.|.|TRBV18
TGTGCCAGCTCACCAGACGGACCCAGGGCCTACGAGCAGTACTTC
CASSPDGPRAYEQYF
>TRBJ1-2|.|.|TRBV27
TGTGCCAGCAGTTCAACTTACAGGGACTATAGCTATGGCTACACCTTC
CASSSTYRDYSYGYTF
>TRBJ1-1|few|.|TRBV19
TGTGCCAGTAGTCCCCCACCGGGATCAACTGAAGCTTTCTTT
CASSPPPGSTEAFF
>TRBJ2-7|.|.|TRBV30
TGTGCCTGGAGCAAGGTAGGGGGGGAGCAGTACTTC
CAWSKVGGEQYF
>TRBJ2-4|.|.|TRBV6-5
TGTGCCAGCAGCTCATCAGGCAACATTCAGTACTTC
CASSSSGNIQYF
>TRBJ2-5|.|.|TRBV7-6
TGTGCCAGCAGCTCCTGGGGGGGCTCTGGCCAAGAGACCCAGTACTTC
CASSSWGGSGQETQYF